A single sample is the source of the 7 T cell receptor beta chains below, sequenced in a study of cytomegalovirus exposure and HLA in healthy donors. The study ran its PCR with 60 Vbeta and 13 Jbeta primers. Profiled with immunoSEQ multiplex PCR; TCRdb holds only in-frame clones, not every one. The sample contains more than 150,000 clones, almost 85% of which appear only once. Specimen: PBMCs. These receptors were obtained from a boy aged 5 to 17 in good health and CMV-seronegative.

This clone appeared once. The J gene is TRBJ2-6, the V gene TRBV11-2; maybe TRBD1 (6 bases). This CDR3 region has 18 residues. The ends were cut back, 6 bases at V and 0 bases at J, with 18 bases in the middle. The germline CDR1 and CDR2 sequences are SGHAT and FQNNGV. The DNA of the CDR3 is TGTGCCAGCAGTGTTTGGGGGCAGGGAGTCTCTGGGGCCAACGTCCTGACTTTC. This gives the protein CASSVWGQGVSGANVLTF.

V is TRBV10-3 and J is TRBJ2-5, with TRBD2 as a possible D gene (5 bases). Germline V CDR1 and CDR2: ENHRY, SYGVKD. The CDR3 totals 15 residues. V was trimmed by 3 bases and J by 4 bases, leaving 15 bases between them. DNA of the CDR3: TGTGCCATCAGTGACCCGGCTAGGGAGCGAGAGACCCAGTACTTC. Translated, it gives CAISDPARERETQYF.

The chain carries TRBV18 and TRBJ1-2, with 9 bases lining up with TRBD1. Germline values: CDR1 KGHSH, CDR2 LQKENI. This CDR3 spans 16 amino acids. J was trimmed by 3 bases and V by 1 base; bases with no gene match: 6. CDR3 nucleotides: TGTGCCAGCTCACCACTACCGGGACAGGGAGACTATGGCTACACCTTC. Translated: CASSPLPGQGDYGYTF.

The rearrangement uses TRBV7-9 and TRBJ1-2; D not certain. The CDR3 loop spans 13 amino acids. Trimming removed 4 bases from V and 5 bases from J, with 11 bases in between. Per germline, CDR1 SEHNR and CDR2 FQNEAQ (reference sequence). The CDR3 loop reads CASSSGESYGYTF. DNA of the CDR3: TGTGCCAGCAGCTCCGGAGAGTCGTATGGCTACACCTTC.

This clone appeared a single time. The chain joins TRBV4-1 to TRBJ2-7; 10 bases match TRBD2. Per germline, CDR1 MGHRA and CDR2 YSYEKL. Trimming took 3 bases from V and 2 from J; bases not matched to a gene: 4. The CDR3 consists of 15 residues. Written as DNA, the CDR3 is TGCGCCAGCAGCCACGGTACTAGCGGGACCTACGAGCAGTACTTC. This gives the protein CASSHGTSGTYEQYF.

This clone was seen once. The chain combines TRBV29-1 with TRBJ2-7, with 8 bases lining up with TRBD1. Germline trimming cut 6 bases from V and 5 bases from J; bases unmatched to any gene: 15. The CDR3 totals 15 residues. Germline values: CDR1 SQVTM, CDR2 ANQGSEA. The chain's CDR3 is CSVERSAGGIDEQYF. The CDR3 nucleotides are TGCAGCGTCGAAAGGTCGGCAGGGGGCATAGACGAGCAGTACTTC.

V and J are TRBV29-1 and TRBJ2-7, with 9 bases aligning to TRBD1. CDR1 and CDR2 (germline): SQVTM, ANQGSEA. The CDR3 is 12 amino acids. V shed 6 bases, J shed 5 bases, and the junction held 5 bases outside the gene matches. The CDR3, as DNA: TGCAGCGTCGGACAGGGGAAAAACGAGCAGTACTTC. Translation: CSVGQGKNEQYF.